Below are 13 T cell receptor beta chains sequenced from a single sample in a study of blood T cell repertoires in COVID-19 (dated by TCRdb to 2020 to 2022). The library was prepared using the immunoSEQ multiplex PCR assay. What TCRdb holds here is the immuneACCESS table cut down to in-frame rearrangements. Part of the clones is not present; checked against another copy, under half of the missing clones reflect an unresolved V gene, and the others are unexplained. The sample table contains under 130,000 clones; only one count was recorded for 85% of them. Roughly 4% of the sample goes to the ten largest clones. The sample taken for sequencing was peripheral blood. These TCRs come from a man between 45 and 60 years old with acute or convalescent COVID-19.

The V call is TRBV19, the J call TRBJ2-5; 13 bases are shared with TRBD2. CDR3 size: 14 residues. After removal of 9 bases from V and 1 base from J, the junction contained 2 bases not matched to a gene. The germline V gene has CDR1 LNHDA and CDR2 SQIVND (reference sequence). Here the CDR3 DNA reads TGTGCCAGCCGGACTAGCGGGAGCCAAGAGACCCAGTACTTC. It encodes CASRTSGSQETQYF.

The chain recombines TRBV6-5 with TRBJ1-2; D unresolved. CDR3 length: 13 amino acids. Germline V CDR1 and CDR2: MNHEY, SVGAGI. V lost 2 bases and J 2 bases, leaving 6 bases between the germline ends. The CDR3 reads CASSYDTNYGYTF. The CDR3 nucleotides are TGTGCCAGCAGTTACGACACGAACTATGGCTACACCTTC.

This CDR3 reads CASSPGTGGIYGYTF. CDR3 DNA sequence: TGTGCCAGCTCCCCAGGGACAGGGGGAATATACGGCTACACCTTC. The V and J genes are TRBV18 and TRBJ1-2; 11 bases are a match to TRBD1. Looked up from germline, CDR1 is KGHSH and CDR2 is LQKENI. The trim removed 6 bases at V and 8 bases at J, leaving 11 bases unmatched. This CDR3 region has 15 residues.

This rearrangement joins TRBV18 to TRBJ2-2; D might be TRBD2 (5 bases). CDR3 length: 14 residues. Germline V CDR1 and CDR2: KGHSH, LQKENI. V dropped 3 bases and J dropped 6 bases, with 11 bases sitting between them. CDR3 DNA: TGTGCCAGCTCACCGCTAGAGGGATCCGGGGAGCTGTTTTTT. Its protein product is CASSPLEGSGELFF.

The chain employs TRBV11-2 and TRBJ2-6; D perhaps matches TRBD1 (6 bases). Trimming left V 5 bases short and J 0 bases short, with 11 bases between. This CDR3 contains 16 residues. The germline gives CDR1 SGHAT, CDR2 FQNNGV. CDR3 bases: TGTGCCAGCAGCCGGGACAACTTCTCTGGGGCCAACGTCCTGACTTTC. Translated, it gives CASSRDNFSGANVLTF.

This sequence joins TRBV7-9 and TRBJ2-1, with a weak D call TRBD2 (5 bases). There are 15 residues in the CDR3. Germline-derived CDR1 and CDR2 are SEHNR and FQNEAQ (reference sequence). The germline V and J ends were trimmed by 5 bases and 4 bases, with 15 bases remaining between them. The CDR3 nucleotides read TGTGCCAGCAGCCCGCGATCCACTAGGTACAATGAGCAGTTCTTC. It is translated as CASSPRSTRYNEQFF.

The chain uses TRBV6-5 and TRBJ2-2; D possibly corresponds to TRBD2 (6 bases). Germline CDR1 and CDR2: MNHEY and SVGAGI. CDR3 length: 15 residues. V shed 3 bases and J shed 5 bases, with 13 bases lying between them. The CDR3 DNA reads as TGTGCCAGCAGTTATCGGGAGTTAAAGACCGGGGAGCTGTTTTTT. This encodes CASSYRELKTGELFF.

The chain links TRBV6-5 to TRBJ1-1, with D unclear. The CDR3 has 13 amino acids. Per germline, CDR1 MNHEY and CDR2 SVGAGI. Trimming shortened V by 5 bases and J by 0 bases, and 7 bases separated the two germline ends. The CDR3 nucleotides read TGTGCCAGCAGTCTAAAACTGAACACTGAAGCTTTCTTT. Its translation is CASSLKLNTEAFF.

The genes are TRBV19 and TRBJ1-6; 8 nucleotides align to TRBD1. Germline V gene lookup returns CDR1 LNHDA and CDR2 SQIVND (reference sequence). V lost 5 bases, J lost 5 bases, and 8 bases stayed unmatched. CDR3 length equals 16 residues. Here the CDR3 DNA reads TGTGCCAGTAGTCCGTCCCCGACAGGGGATAATTCACCCCTCCACTTT. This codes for CASSPSPTGDNSPLHF.

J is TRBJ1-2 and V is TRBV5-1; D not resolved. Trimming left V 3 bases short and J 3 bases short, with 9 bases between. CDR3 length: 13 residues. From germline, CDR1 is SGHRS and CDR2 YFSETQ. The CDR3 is CASSSSSDYGYTF. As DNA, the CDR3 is TGCGCCAGCAGCTCCAGTTCAGACTATGGCTACACCTTC.

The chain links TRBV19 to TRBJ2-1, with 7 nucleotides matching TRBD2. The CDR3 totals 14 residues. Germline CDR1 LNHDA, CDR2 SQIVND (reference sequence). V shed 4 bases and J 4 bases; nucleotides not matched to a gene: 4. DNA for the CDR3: TGTGCCAGTAGTAGGCTAGCGGAGTACAATGAGCAGTTCTTC. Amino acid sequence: CASSRLAEYNEQFF.

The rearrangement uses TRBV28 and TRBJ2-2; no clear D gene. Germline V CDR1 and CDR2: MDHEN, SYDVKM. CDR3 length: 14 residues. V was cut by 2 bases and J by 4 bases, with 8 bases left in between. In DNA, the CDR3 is TGTGCCAGCAGTTTAGAACCGCGCACCGGGGAGCTGTTTTTT. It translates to CASSLEPRTGELFF.

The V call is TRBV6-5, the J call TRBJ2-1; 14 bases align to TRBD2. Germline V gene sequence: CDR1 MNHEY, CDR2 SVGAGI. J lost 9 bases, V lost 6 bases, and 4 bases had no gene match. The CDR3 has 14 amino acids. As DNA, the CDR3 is TGTGCCAGCAGGTTGGGACTAGCGGGAGTTGAGCAGTTCTTC. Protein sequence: CASRLGLAGVEQFF.